The 3 T cell receptor beta chains reported below all come from one sample, sequenced in a study of CD8+CD57+ T cells in acquired aplastic anemia. Profiling that covered TCR beta VDJ and CDR3 relied on genomic DNA as its template. MiXCR, run by TCRdb on the reads, gives a single entry per CDR3 protein. The data hold some 82,000 distinct CDR3 sequences, with 40% to 50% observed a single time. Sample: sorted CD4+, CD8+, or CD8+CD57+ T cells (not recorded which) from PBMCs. The source of these receptors is a human donor in good health, serving as a control.

The chain couples TRBV7-2 to TRBJ2-1, with 10 bases fitting TRBD2. The CDR3 spans 16 residues. J gave up 9 bases and V 6 bases, and 14 bases lay outside the gene matches. The germline V gene has CDR1 SGHTA and CDR2 FQGNSA. The CDR3 protein is CASSKASGTSATEQFF. DNA for the CDR3: TGTGCCAGCAGTAAGGCCTCCGGGACTAGCGCGACTGAGCAGTTCTTC.

The chain joins TRBV10-2 to TRBJ1-2; no definite D call. The germline CDR1 and CDR2 sequences are WSHSY and SAAADI. CDR3 length equals 13 residues. Trimming removed 2 bases from V and 1 base from J, with 5 bases in between. The CDR3 DNA reads TGCGCCAGCAGTGAGGACCTTAACTATGGCTACACCTTC. The encoded protein is CASSEDLNYGYTF.

The table lists this clonotype with many counts. V and J are TRBV29-1 and TRBJ2-3; D is uncertain. The germline V and J ends were trimmed by 3 bases and 4 bases, with 2 bases remaining between them. CDR1 is SQVTM and CDR2 is ANQGSEA in the germline V gene. The CDR3 extends over 10 amino acids. As DNA, the CDR3 is TGCAGCGTTGAGGCAGATACGCAGTATTTT. This translates into CSVEADTQYF.